The present T cell receptor beta chain was sequenced within a study of regulatory T cells in long-lasting Graves disease. Study-wide context: Persistent Graves' disease denoted over 5 years of antithyroid drugs plus positive TSH receptor antibodies.

Construction of TCR beta libraries relied on iRepertoire HTBI primers and on Arm-PCR targeting CDR3 regions. TCRdb fed the multiplex PCR reads into MiXCR, producing one record per CDR3 protein. The sample lists roughly 400,000 distinct CDR3 sequences, approximately 22% occurring once. Time point described: persistent/refractory GD, antithyroid drugs over 5 years with positive TRAb. Generation of the TCR library employed RNA extracted from PBMCs. A peripheral blood sample, about 9.4 milliliters in volume, was drawn into EDTA tubes. With V trimmed by 7 bases and J by 2 bases, 6 bases remained unmatched. Germline CDR1 LNHDA, CDR2 SQIVND (reference sequence). The CDR3 spans 14 residues. A word on this clonotype: Antigen unknown.

Study-wide findings and caveats: A greater number of public clonotypes (about 3,000) was shared by persistent patients than by new patients (around 960). Only a small sample size was used, which may have cut accuracy.

Sample: peripheral blood mononuclear cells (PBMCs), taken when the disease was refractory, from a patient treated with antithyroid drugs. This sequence originates from a female donor with Graves disease. This chain joins TRBV19 and TRBJ2-7, with 9 bases identical to TRBD2. The CDR3 DNA reads as TGTGCCAGTACCTCTAGCGGGGCTCCCTACGAGCAGTACTTC. Its protein is CASTSSGAPYEQYF.